The 28 T cell receptor beta chains given below trace back to one sample, sequenced in a study of control samples from healthy donors and cancer patients. The repertoire was sequenced with immunoSEQ multiplex PCR; TCRdb's copy has only in-frame clones and lacks some. The table shows about 88,000 clones, with just over 90% occurring only once. Specimen: blood. Receptor source: a man younger than 35 in good health.

The rearrangement uses TRBV6-5 and TRBJ1-1; no reliable D call. The V end was cut by 4 bases, the J end by 5 bases, with 11 bases between. This CDR3 is built from 13 residues. Germline V gives CDR1 MNHEY, CDR2 SVGAGI. CDR3 nucleotide sequence: TGTGCCAGCAGTTCGCATGATGGGACTGAAGCTTTCTTT. Translated, it gives CASSSHDGTEAFF.

CDR3 sequence: CASSVEASGGALFF. The DNA for the CDR3 is TGTGCCAGCAGCGTAGAGGCCAGCGGGGGGGCTCTGTTTTTT. The chain links TRBV7-2 to TRBJ2-2; 10 positions match TRBD2. Germline V gives CDR1 SGHTA, CDR2 FQGNSA. This CDR3 is built from 14 residues. V lost 5 bases to trimming and J lost 14 bases; unmatched junction nucleotides: 11.

V is TRBV2 and J is TRBJ1-1; TRBD1 matches 7 bases. The V gene's germline CDR1 is SNHLY and CDR2 FYNNEI. The CDR3 is 14 amino acids. The V gene end was trimmed by 6 bases and the J gene end by 5 bases; junction bases not matched to a gene: 9. The CDR3: CASSFTTGVTEAFF. The CDR3 DNA is TGTGCCAGCAGCTTCACAACAGGGGTAACTGAAGCTTTCTTT.

This clone was counted once. The chain couples TRBV7-9 to TRBJ2-1; 9 positions agree with TRBD1. The length of the CDR3 is 15 residues. CDR1 is SEHNR and CDR2 is FQNEAQ in the germline V gene (reference sequence). V lost 3 bases to trimming and J lost 6 bases; unmatched junction nucleotides: 6. The CDR3 DNA reads TGTGCCAGCAGCTTTTGGGACAGGGCTTCCAATGAGCAGTTCTTC. Residues: CASSFWDRASNEQFF.

This clone was observed a handful of times. This chain joins TRBV11-3 and TRBJ2-7; D gene uncertain. In germline, CDR1 is SGHNT, CDR2 YENEEA. Trimming shortened V by 5 bases and J by 0 bases, and 11 bases separated the two germline ends. The CDR3 contains 14 residues. The CDR3 region is CASSPGRNSYEQYF. CDR3 coding DNA: TGTGCCAGCAGCCCCGGACGGAACTCCTACGAGCAGTACTTC. Drawing the rest from reference TRBV11-3 and TRBJ2-7, the complete variable domain is EAGVVQSPRYKIIEKKQPVAFWCNPISGHNTLYWYLQNLGQGPELLIRYENEEAVDDSQLPKDRFSAERLKGVDSTLKIQPAELGDSAVYLCASSPGRNSYEQYFGPGTRLTVT.

This clone was found a few times. V and J are TRBV2 and TRBJ2-3; 9 bases fit TRBD2. Trimming at V came to 4 bases and at J to 6 bases, leaving 5 bases not matched to a gene. Germline lookup yields CDR1 SNHLY and CDR2 FYNNEI. The CDR3 covers 14 residues. CDR3 nucleotides: TGTGCCAGCAGTGCTGGCGGGGGGGGTGATACGCAGTATTTT. It specifies CASSAGGGGDTQYF.

This chain uses TRBV7-9 with TRBJ1-1, with 8 bases that match TRBD1. The CDR3 is 17 residues long. The V gene's germline CDR1 is SEHNR and CDR2 FQNEAQ (reference sequence). The junction had 7 bases not matched to a gene; V was cut back by 1 base and J by 0 bases. The CDR3 protein is CASSLGDRSLMNTEAFF. The CDR3 coding sequence is TGTGCCAGCAGCTTAGGGGACAGGTCCTTAATGAACACTGAAGCTTTCTTT. Together with reference TRBV7-9 and TRBJ1-1, the CDR3 gives the full variable domain: DTGVSQNPRHKITKRGQNVTFRCDPISEHNRLYWYRQTLGQGPEFLTYFQNEAQLEKSRLLSDRFSAERPKGSFSTLEIQRTEQGDSAMYLCASSLGDRSLMNTEAFFGQGTRLTVV.

The chain uses TRBV5-1 and TRBJ1-1; D not certain. Deletions cut 0 bases from V and 3 bases from J, with 3 bases between. The CDR3 runs to 12 residues. CDR1 and CDR2 (germline): SGHRS, YFSETQ. This CDR3 reads CASSLGDTEAFF. DNA for the CDR3: TGCGCCAGCAGCTTGGGGGACACTGAAGCTTTCTTT.

V usage is TRBV6-6 and J usage is TRBJ1-3; 11 bases are a match to TRBD1. This CDR3 is built from 17 residues. Germline CDR1 is MNHNY and CDR2 is SVGAGI (reference sequence). V shed 6 bases, J shed 0 bases, and the junction held 7 bases outside the gene matches. The CDR3 spells CASRRGDRGTSGNTIYF. As DNA, the CDR3 is TGTGCCAGCAGGCGAGGGGACAGGGGGACCTCTGGAAACACCATATATTTT.

The V call is TRBV5-1, the J call TRBJ2-3; weak D call: TRBD1 (6 bases). The germline gives CDR1 SGHRS, CDR2 YFSETQ. The CDR3 has 17 amino acids. V was clipped by 0 bases and J by 2 bases, with 16 bases between them. The CDR3 nucleotides read TGCGCCAGCAGCTTGGCGTTTGCAGGGGCGGACACAGATACGCAGTATTTT. Translated, it gives CASSLAFAGADTDTQYF.

V gene TRBV6-4 combines with J gene TRBJ2-1, with D perhaps matching TRBD2 (6 bases). Trimming pared 4 bases from V and 6 bases from J, leaving 13 bases between. The CDR3 totals 14 residues. Looked up from germline, CDR1 is MRHNA and CDR2 is SNTAGT. CDR3: CASSGGGNGNEQFF. The CDR3 nucleotides read TGTGCCAGCAGTGGGGGCGGGAATGGCAATGAGCAGTTCTTC.

The rearrangement links TRBV5-1 to TRBJ1-2, with TRBD1 matching over 9 bases. V was pared by 2 bases and J by 4 bases, with 9 bases of the junction left unmatched. The CDR3 is 16 amino acids. Germline values: CDR1 SGHRS, CDR2 YFSETQ. This chain's CDR3 is CASSFPEGQGPYGYTF. In DNA form, the CDR3 reads TGCGCCAGCAGCTTCCCGGAGGGACAGGGTCCCTATGGCTACACCTTC.

This sequence joins TRBV7-2 and TRBJ2-3, with D possibly being TRBD1 (6 bases). Germline V CDR1 and CDR2: SGHTA, FQGNSA. There are 15 residues in the CDR3. V was clipped by 1 base and J by 2 bases, with 10 bases between them. The CDR3 nucleotides are TGTGCCAGCAGCTTAGTTGGACAGCACACAGATACGCAGTATTTT. Translation gives CASSLVGQHTDTQYF.

The V call is TRBV25-1, the J call TRBJ2-1; D is possibly TRBD2 (6 bases). Trimming stripped 0 bases from V and 4 bases from J, with 10 bases between. The germline gives CDR1 MGHDK, CDR2 SYGVNS. The CDR3 is made up of 15 amino acids. This chain's CDR3 is CASSEYGDLYNEQFF. In DNA, the CDR3 is TGTGCCAGCAGTGAATATGGGGACTTATACAATGAGCAGTTCTTC.

The chain combines TRBV27 with TRBJ2-5, with 14 positions matching TRBD2. Germline trimming cut 6 bases from V and 3 bases from J; bases unmatched to any gene: 6. Germline CDR1 is MNHEY and CDR2 is SMNVEV (reference sequence). The CDR3 runs 16 residues. The CDR3 reads CASSGTSGSLKETQYF. CDR3 nucleotide sequence: TGTGCCAGCAGCGGGACTAGCGGGAGTCTTAAAGAGACCCAGTACTTC.

Worth noting for this clone: One junction end disagrees with the germline gene, perhaps due to a read error. V gene TRBV6-5 combines with J gene TRBJ1-3; weak D call: TRBD1 (5 bases). Germline lookup yields CDR1 MNHEY and CDR2 SVGAGI. This CDR3 region has 14 residues. The CDR3 region is CASKVGVSGNTIYF. DNA of the CDR3: TGTGCCAGCAAAGTAGGGGTCTCTGGCAACACCATATATTTT.

The rearrangement links TRBV7-9 to TRBJ1-5; TRBD1 aligns across 8 bases. The CDR3 is made up of 13 amino acids. V was pared by 5 bases and J by 6 bases, with 3 bases of the junction left unmatched. The V gene's germline CDR1 is SEHNR and CDR2 FQNEAQ (reference sequence). Written as DNA, the CDR3 is TGTGCCAGCAGCCAGGGGGCGAGTCAGCCCCAGCATTTT. The encoded protein is CASSQGASQPQHF.

This chain links TRBV7-9 with TRBJ1-1; D is unclear. V was cut by 4 bases and J by 3 bases, with 9 bases left in between. The CDR3 sequence is 13 residues long. Germline-derived CDR1 and CDR2 are SEHNR and FQNEAQ (reference sequence). The chain's CDR3 is CASSYTRDTEAFF. The CDR3 DNA reads TGTGCCAGCAGCTACACGCGGGACACTGAAGCTTTCTTT. Complete variable domain (other parts from reference TRBV7-9 and TRBJ1-1): DTGVSQNPRHKITKRGQNVTFRCDPISEHNRLYWYRQTLGQGPEFLTYFQNEAQLEKSRLLSDRFSAERPKGSFSTLEIQRTEQGDSAMYLCASSYTRDTEAFFGQGTRLTVV.

The rearrangement joins TRBV7-9 to TRBJ1-1; D is undetermined. Germline V lookup: CDR1 SEHNR, CDR2 FQNEAQ (reference sequence). The CDR3 has 12 residues. Deletions cut 5 bases from V and 7 bases from J, with 11 bases between. In nucleotides, the CDR3 is TGTGCCAGCAGCCCGCCCGTTAATGAAGCTTTCTTT. Amino acids: CASSPPVNEAFF.

This clone was seen just once. The chain combines TRBV5-4 with TRBJ1-1; a weak D match, TRBD1 (5 bases). Trimming removed 4 bases from V and 0 bases from J, with 13 bases in between. The CDR3 loop spans 15 amino acids. Germline-derived CDR1 and CDR2 are SGHNT and YYREEE (reference sequence). The CDR3, as DNA: TGTGCCAGCAGCCTAACGACAGTTATGAACACTGAAGCTTTCTTT. Residues: CASSLTTVMNTEAFF.

The chain joins TRBV7-6 to TRBJ1-1, with 7 bases identical to TRBD1. The CDR3 consists of 15 residues. Looked up from germline, CDR1 is SGHVS and CDR2 is FNYEAQ. V gave up 4 bases and J gave up 0 bases; unmatched junction bases: 5. Written as DNA, the CDR3 is TGTGCCAGCAGCTCCCGGGACAGCATGAACACTGAAGCTTTCTTT. This codes for CASSSRDSMNTEAFF.

A note on this clone: The sample holds other DNA sequences that translate to the same CDR3. This chain links TRBV27 with TRBJ1-1; D may be TRBD1 (6 bases). The CDR3 is made up of 13 amino acids. Trimming shortened V by 3 bases and J by 1 base, and 6 bases separated the two germline ends. CDR1 MNHEY and CDR2 SMNVEV come from the germline V gene (reference sequence). CDR3: CASSLTGNTEAFF. As DNA, the CDR3 is TGTGCCAGCAGTTTGACAGGGAACACTGAAGCTTTCTTT.

The chain combines TRBV6-1 with TRBJ2-5; tentatively, D is TRBD1 (6 bases). Germline assignment: CDR1 MNHNS and CDR2 SASEGT. The CDR3 has 15 residues. Trimming left V 0 bases short and J 5 bases short, with 13 bases between. DNA for the CDR3: TGTGCCAGCAGTGAAGCGGGGGCAGGGTGGGAGACCCAGTACTTC. Residues: CASSEAGAGWETQYF.

This rearrangement joins TRBV9 to TRBJ1-2; possible D gene TRBD1, 6 bases. The V gene's germline CDR1 is SGDLS and CDR2 YYNGEE. The V end lost 3 bases, the J end lost 4 bases, and 16 bases lay between the germline ends. This CDR3 contains 15 residues. The CDR3 nucleotides read TGTGCCAGCAGCGGTAGTTTGGGGGCTAGCTATGGCTACACCTTC. Translated: CASSGSLGASYGYTF.

The CDR3 nucleotides read TGTGCCAGCAGCTTACCGGTCCTACCCCGGGTGAACACTGAAGCTTTCTTT. Its translation: CASSLPVLPRVNTEAFF. The rearrangement joins TRBV11-2 to TRBJ1-1; D remains ambiguous. V shed 2 bases and J shed 0 bases, with 16 bases lying between them. The CDR3 spans 17 residues. Germline CDR1 and CDR2: SGHAT and FQNNGV.

The CDR3 sequence is CASSRNTDTQYF. The CDR3 nucleotides are TGTGCCAGCAGCCGTAACACAGATACGCAGTATTTT. The chain has TRBV11-2 and TRBJ2-3; D is ambiguous. Between the trimmed V and J ends, which lost 5 bases and 2 bases, there was a span of 5 bases. Germline values: CDR1 SGHAT, CDR2 FQNNGV. The CDR3 consists of 12 residues.

The chain uses TRBV29-1 and TRBJ2-2; D may be TRBD1 (5 bases). The V gene's germline CDR1 is SQVTM and CDR2 ANQGSEA. Trimming cost V 7 bases and J 6 bases, with 9 bases left between them. The CDR3 totals 11 residues. CDR3 in DNA: TGCAGCGGGTTCAGGGCCGGGGAGCTGTTTTTT. It encodes CSGFRAGELFF.

This chain links TRBV7-3 with TRBJ2-2; D is perhaps TRBD2 (6 bases). This CDR3 spans 14 amino acids. V gave up 2 bases and J gave up 5 bases, with 9 bases separating them. Germline assignment: CDR1 SGHTA and CDR2 FQGTGA. The CDR3 DNA is TGTGCCAGCAGCTTAGCGGGGAGGACCGGGGAGCTGTTTTTT. Translating it yields CASSLAGRTGELFF.